This is a list of T cell receptor beta chains from one sample in a study of spatial heterogeneity in lung cancer. TCRdb itself ran the 5' RACE reads through MiXCR, one entry per CDR3 protein. Here the sample spans tens of thousands of distinct CDR3 sequences, around 4.3% being singletons. The sample in question was PBMCs, obtained at surgery. The receptors derive from a male donor with early-stage non-small cell lung cancer. The CDR3 runs from the conserved cysteine through the conserved F or W. The order of the fields is clone size, V gene, D gene, J gene, CDR3 protein, CDR3 DNA. D genes are given only for firm matches. Clone size is given for some rows only: seen once, a few or many times, or a class if the clone is expanded.

few	TRBV7-6	.	TRBJ1-4	CASSLRGANEKLFF	TGTGCCAGCAGCTTACGGGGGGCTAATGAAAAACTGTTTTTT
many	TRBV7-9	.	TRBJ2-1	CASNRLVDEQFF	TGTGCCAGCAACCGACTAGTTGATGAGCAGTTCTTC
many	TRBV6-2/TRBV6-3	TRBD2	TRBJ2-3	CASGGDTDTQYF	TGTGCCAGCGGGGGGGACACAGATACGCAGTATTTT
many	TRBV5-5	TRBD1	TRBJ1-1	CASSLVDRGKVNTEAFF	TGTGCCAGCAGCTTGGTCGACAGGGGTAAGGTAAACACTGAAGCTTTCTTT
many	TRBV7-9	TRBD2	TRBJ2-7	CASSLVRTSGSSEQYF	TGTGCCAGCAGCTTAGTAAGGACTAGCGGGAGCTCCGAGCAGTACTTC
many	TRBV19	.	TRBJ2-7	CASSYRIEGNYEQYF	TGTGCCAGTAGTTATAGAATTGAGGGAAACTACGAGCAGTACTTC
many	TRBV7-9	.	TRBJ2-3	CASSSRDGYTDTQYF	TGTGCCAGCAGCTCAAGGGACGGTTACACAGATACGCAGTATTTT
many	TRBV28	.	TRBJ1-6	CASSFLGENSPLHF	TGTGCCAGCAGTTTTCTCGGGGAGAATTCACCCCTCCACTTT
medium-sized	TRBV11-2	.	TRBJ2-5	CASSLGQQETQYF	TGTGCCAGCAGCTTAGGTCAGCAAGAGACCCAGTACTTC
many	TRBV9	.	TRBJ1-5	CASSVAPGQPQHF	TGTGCCAGCAGCGTAGCCCCTGGACAGCCCCAGCATTTT
medium-sized	TRBV29-1	.	TRBJ2-7	CSATGRNFHEQYF	TGCAGCGCCACAGGACGTAATTTTCACGAGCAGTACTTC
many	TRBV6-2/TRBV6-3	.	TRBJ2-1	CASSSEVYNEQFF	TGTGCCAGCAGCTCAGAAGTATACAATGAGCAGTTCTTC
many	TRBV7-3	.	TRBJ1-1	CASSPPAEAFF	TGTGCCAGCAGCCCCCCGGCTGAAGCTTTCTTT
medium-sized	TRBV12-3/TRBV12-4	.	TRBJ1-5	CATSQGLQPQHF	TGTGCCACCTCGCAGGGGTTGCAGCCCCAGCATTTT
many	TRBV20-1	.	TRBJ2-2	CSARWGRPNTGELFF	TGCAGTGCTAGATGGGGCAGACCAAACACCGGGGAGCTGTTTTTT
many	TRBV4-2	.	TRBJ1-1	CASSQRGGVNTEAFF	TGTGCCAGCAGCCAGCGTGGAGGGGTGAACACTGAAGCTTTCTTT
few	TRBV20-1	.	TRBJ2-1	CSASKDAISYNEQFF	TGCAGTGCTAGTAAGGACGCAATCTCCTACAATGAGCAGTTCTTC
many	TRBV12-3/TRBV12-4	.	TRBJ2-7	CASRDGAGEQYF	TGTGCCAGCAGGGATGGAGCAGGCGAGCAGTACTTC
many	TRBV7-8	TRBD2	TRBJ2-3	CASSLDAGGADTQYF	TGTGCCAGCAGCTTAGACGCGGGAGGAGCAGATACGCAGTATTTT
few	TRBV4-2	TRBD2	TRBJ2-1	CASSQETSGGADNEQFF	TGTGCCAGCAGCCAAGAGACTAGCGGGGGGGCAGACAATGAGCAGTTCTTC
many	TRBV28	TRBD1	TRBJ1-2	CASSTPGQGRGGYTF	TGTGCCAGCAGTACTCCGGGACAGGGCAGGGGTGGCTACACCTTC
many	TRBV30	TRBD1	TRBJ1-2	CAWGQGQDRRGYTF	TGTGCCTGGGGACAGGGACAGGACCGTCGAGGCTACACCTTC
many	TRBV7-9	.	TRBJ2-7	CASTTDDEQYF	TGTGCCAGCACCACAGACGACGAGCAGTACTTC
medium-sized	TRBV12-3/TRBV12-4	TRBD1	TRBJ1-6	CASSLLGQDSPLHF	TGTGCCAGCAGTTTATTAGGACAGGATTCACCCCTCCACTTT
.	TRBV6-5	TRBD1	TRBJ1-1	CASRNRGGGTEAFF	TGTGCCAGCCGAAACAGGGGAGGGGGGACTGAAGCTTTCTTT
.	TRBV18	.	TRBJ2-3	CASSPNTDTQYF	TGTGCCAGCTCACCGAACACAGATACGCAGTATTTT
many	TRBV19	TRBD1	TRBJ1-5	CASSIRTGANQPQHF	TGTGCCAGTAGTATCCGGACAGGGGCTAATCAGCCCCAGCATTTT
once	TRBV5-1	.	TRBJ2-1	CTSSLTGINNEQFF	TGCACCAGCAGCTTAACGGGGATAAACAATGAGCAGTTCTTC
many	TRBV6-5	.	TRBJ1-2	CASRKGGSYGYTF	TGTGCCAGCAGGAAGGGGGGTAGCTATGGCTACACCTTC
many	TRBV20-1	TRBD2	TRBJ2-7	CSARVREVSYEQYF	TGCAGTGCCAGGGTGCGGGAGGTCTCCTACGAGCAGTACTTC
many	TRBV7-9	.	TRBJ1-1	CASSLGVMNTEAFF	TGTGCCAGCAGCTTAGGAGTTATGAACACTGAAGCTTTCTTT
medium-sized	TRBV20-1	.	TRBJ1-5	CSARGGQEHQPQHF	TGCAGTGCTAGAGGAGGGCAGGAACATCAGCCCCAGCATTTT
.	TRBV12-3/TRBV12-4	.	TRBJ2-6	CASATHSGANVLTF	TGTGCCAGCGCCACTCATTCCGGGGCCAACGTCCTGACTTTC
many	TRBV6-2/TRBV6-3	.	TRBJ2-7	CASRAFGTFSYEQYF	TGTGCCAGCAGGGCCTTCGGGACATTCTCCTACGAGCAGTACTTC
many	TRBV27	.	TRBJ1-1	CASSLTPGWGAEAFF	TGTGCCAGCAGTTTGACACCAGGTTGGGGCGCTGAAGCTTTCTTT
.	TRBV7-2	.	TRBJ2-7	CASSLARDSHEQYF	TGTGCCAGCAGCTTAGCCCGGGACTCCCACGAGCAGTACTTC
many	TRBV9	.	TRBJ2-7	CASSVAMGDYEQYF	TGTGCCAGCAGCGTAGCTATGGGGGACTACGAGCAGTACTTC
.	TRBV5-6	.	TRBJ2-7	CASSLTFSSGFSAYEQYF	TGTGCCAGCAGCTTGACATTTTCTTCAGGGTTTAGTGCCTACGAGCAGTACTTC
few	TRBV12-3/TRBV12-4	TRBD2	TRBJ2-7	CASSLKGGDPYEQYF	TGTGCCAGCAGTTTAAAGGGAGGGGACCCCTACGAGCAGTACTTC
many	TRBV14	.	TRBJ1-1	CASSQAGMNTEAFF	TGTGCCAGCAGCCAAGCAGGGATGAACACTGAAGCTTTCTTT
many	TRBV4-2	.	TRBJ2-5	CASSPRTTLQETQYF	TGTGCCAGCAGCCCCAGGACTACCCTACAAGAGACCCAGTACTTC
.	TRBV20-1	TRBD2	TRBJ2-1	CSARLAGGYNEQFF	TGCAGTGCTAGACTAGCGGGGGGTTACAATGAGCAGTTCTTC